This is a list of T cell receptor beta chains from one sample in a study of cytomegalovirus exposure and HLA in healthy donors. Some clones are missing from TCRdb's copy, which holds only in-frame ones; the method was immunoSEQ multiplex PCR. The sample has 150,000 to 200,000 clones, 81% seen once; the top ten hold 0.95% to 1.5%. Specimen: PBMCs. These TCRs come from a young woman in good health and CMV-seronegative. The CDR3 runs from the conserved cysteine through the conserved F or W. The D gene is left open where the match is weak. A row's size may be missing; if present it is once, few, many or a size class.

V	J	D	size	CDR3	DNA
TRBV2	TRBJ1-2	TRBD1	once	CASSESGQPNYGYTF	TGTGCCAGCAGTGAATCGGGACAGCCGAACTATGGCTACACCTTC
TRBV6-4	TRBJ2-5	-	-	CASSDRGSETQYF	TGTGCCAGCAGTGACAGGGGATCAGAGACCCAGTACTTC
TRBV30	TRBJ2-3	-	-	CAWTGGQLGTDTQYF	TGTGCCTGGACAGGGGGGCAGCTAGGCACAGATACGCAGTATTTT
TRBV7-9	TRBJ1-1	-	-	CASSLAIGEGMNTEAFF	TGTGCCAGCAGCTTAGCGATCGGGGAGGGGATGAACACTGAAGCTTTCTTT
TRBV7-9	TRBJ2-7	-	-	CASSSLGGVTYEQYF	TGTGCCAGCAGCTCGTTAGGAGGGGTCACCTACGAGCAGTACTTC
TRBV5-1	TRBJ2-1	TRBD2	-	CASSLVAGAPRGFF	TGCGCCAGCAGCTTGGTAGCGGGGGCCCCTCGGGGGTTCTTC
TRBV29-1	TRBJ2-1	-	-	CSGRTRIFYNEQFF	TGCAGCGGACGTACTAGGATCTTCTACAATGAGCAGTTCTTC
TRBV29-1	TRBJ2-2	TRBD1	-	CSVTGPAGELFF	TGCAGCGTGACAGGGCCGGCCGGGGAGCTGTTTTTT
TRBV15	TRBJ2-5	-	once	CATSARDTQETQYF	TGTGCCACCAGCGCCCGGGACACTCAAGAGACCCAGTACTTC
TRBV6-4	TRBJ2-2	TRBD2	few	CASSPLAGGKTGELFF	TGTGCCAGCAGCCCTTTAGCGGGAGGAAAGACCGGGGAGCTGTTTTTT
TRBV18	TRBJ1-3	TRBD1	-	CASSPPRGTGGSGNTIYF	TGTGCCAGCTCACCCCCGCGTGGGACAGGGGGTTCAGGAAACACCATATATTTT
TRBV18	TRBJ2-7	TRBD1	-	CASSWDRGYEQYF	TGTGCCAGCTCCTGGGACAGGGGCTACGAGCAGTACTTC
TRBV6-1	TRBJ2-7	TRBD2	-	CASTPGSGGSYEQYF	TGTGCCAGCACTCCAGGAAGCGGGGGATCTTACGAGCAGTACTTC
TRBV5-1	TRBJ2-7	TRBD1	-	CASSPPTGGSYEQYF	TGCGCCAGCAGCCCTCCGACAGGGGGCTCCTACGAGCAGTACTTC
TRBV2	TRBJ2-3	-	once	CASSKTPPDTQYF	TGTGCCAGCAGTAAGACTCCACCGGATACGCAGTATTTT
TRBV18	TRBJ1-5	-	-	CASSNDKGNQPQHF	TGTGCCAGCTCAAACGACAAGGGCAATCAGCCCCAGCATTTT
TRBV6-5	TRBJ2-7	TRBD1	few	CASSLTFGQGAKQYF	TGTGCCAGCAGCTTGACCTTTGGACAGGGGGCCAAGCAGTACTTC
TRBV5-1	TRBJ2-1	TRBD2	-	CASSLASRSSGIEQFF	TGCGCCAGCAGCTTGGCCAGTAGATCTAGCGGAATTGAGCAGTTCTTC
TRBV30	TRBJ1-3	-	few	CAWGRYSGNTIYF	TGTGCCTGGGGGCGATACTCTGGAAACACCATATATTTT
TRBV28	TRBJ2-7	TRBD2	-	CASFNSGVTYEQYF	TGTGCCAGCTTTAATAGCGGGGTAACCTACGAGCAGTACTTC
TRBV5-6	TRBJ1-2	-	few	CASSSYKLDDNYGYTF	TGTGCCAGCAGCTCGTACAAGCTAGACGATAACTATGGCTACACCTTC
TRBV25-1	TRBJ1-4	-	-	CASSELASIGFEKLFF	TGTGCCAGCAGTGAATTAGCGAGTATAGGGTTTGAAAAACTGTTTTTT
TRBV5-1	TRBJ1-2	-	-	CASSLGSGENNYGYTF	TGCGCCAGCAGCTTGGGTTCAGGGGAGAATAACTATGGCTACACCTTC
TRBV2	TRBJ1-5	TRBD1	-	CASRETGALSNQPQHF	TGTGCCAGCAGGGAGACAGGGGCGCTTAGCAATCAGCCCCAGCATTTT
TRBV4-1	TRBJ1-5	-	-	CASSQDSALAGQPQHF	TGCGCCAGCAGCCAAGATAGTGCGCTCGCGGGTCAGCCCCAGCATTTT
TRBV2	TRBJ2-2	TRBD1	few	CASRWDRRNTGELFF	TGTGCCAGCAGATGGGACAGGAGGAACACCGGGGAGCTGTTTTTT
TRBV7-9	TRBJ1-5	TRBD1	-	CASRFMTGEYQPQHF	TGTGCCAGCAGGTTCATGACAGGGGAGTATCAGCCCCAGCATTTT
TRBV28	TRBJ2-7	TRBD1	-	CASSAGQGRGRKEQYF	TGTGCCAGCAGCGCCGGACAGGGGCGTGGAAGGAAAGAGCAGTACTTC
TRBV28	TRBJ2-1	-	-	CASSLGGINEQFF	TGTGCCAGCAGTTTAGGAGGGATCAATGAGCAGTTCTTC
TRBV2	TRBJ1-1	TRBD1	-	CASRLRGQRTEAFF	TGTGCCAGCAGACTCAGGGGGCAAAGAACTGAAGCTTTCTTT
TRBV19	TRBJ2-4	TRBD1	-	CASSVQGAGKNIQYF	TGTGCCAGTAGCGTACAGGGGGCTGGCAAAAACATTCAGTACTTC
TRBV28	TRBJ2-3	TRBD2	-	CASRSWTSGGSDTQYF	TGTGCCAGCAGATCCTGGACTAGCGGGGGATCAGATACGCAGTATTTT
TRBV7-9	TRBJ2-1	TRBD2	-	CASSLSRLAGSYNEQFF	TGTGCCAGCAGCTTATCCCGACTAGCGGGGTCCTACAATGAGCAGTTCTTC
TRBV4-1	TRBJ2-1	-	-	CASSPPGLTYNEQFF	TGCGCCAGCAGCCCCCCGGGACTGACCTACAATGAGCAGTTCTTC
TRBV5-4	TRBJ2-6	TRBD1	-	CASSPKAGTGILLGANVLTF	TGTGCCAGCAGCCCGAAAGCCGGGACAGGGATTTTGTTGGGGGCCAACGTCCTGACTTTC
TRBV5-6	TRBJ2-7	-	-	CASSLGRSLSSYEQYF	TGTGCCAGCAGCTTGGGGCGGAGTCTGAGCTCCTACGAGCAGTACTTC
TRBV28	TRBJ1-3	-	once	CASNSGDSGNTIYF	TGTGCCAGCAACTCGGGGGACTCTGGAAACACCATATATTTT
TRBV30	TRBJ2-2	TRBD1	few	CAWSRGQGAGELFF	TGTGCCTGGAGCCGCGGACAGGGGGCCGGGGAGCTGTTTTTT
TRBV19	TRBJ2-7	TRBD1	few	CASGQGTYEQYF	TGTGCCAGTGGACAGGGAACCTACGAGCAGTACTTC
TRBV5-1	TRBJ2-7	TRBD2	-	CASSLEAGRGYEQYF	TGCGCCAGCAGCTTGGAAGCGGGACGGGGTTACGAGCAGTACTTC
TRBV6-4	TRBJ2-6	TRBD1	-	CASSDSSNRGPSGANVLTF	TGTGCCAGCAGTGACTCATCTAACAGGGGCCCCTCTGGGGCCAACGTCCTGACTTTC
TRBV18	TRBJ1-4	-	-	CASSPQPNEKLFF	TGTGCCAGCTCACCACAGCCTAATGAAAAACTGTTTTTT
TRBV30	TRBJ2-2	TRBD1	few	CAWNNAQGAGELFF	TGTGCCTGGAACAATGCTCAGGGGGCCGGGGAGCTGTTTTTT
TRBV27	TRBJ2-1	TRBD2	-	CASSLTAGVYNEQFF	TGTGCCAGCAGTTTGACAGCGGGAGTTTACAATGAGCAGTTCTTC
TRBV7-7	TRBJ2-2	-	-	CASSFGNTGELFF	TGTGCCAGCAGCTTCGGGAACACCGGGGAGCTGTTTTTT
TRBV10-3	TRBJ1-2	-	-	CAISEFRTANYGYTF	TGTGCCATCAGTGAGTTCCGGACAGCTAACTATGGCTACACCTTC
TRBV29-1	TRBJ1-1	-	-	CSVEGHPNTEAFF	TGCAGCGTTGAGGGACACCCGAACACTGAAGCTTTCTTT
TRBV5-8	TRBJ2-2	-	-	CASLNTGELFF	TGTGCCAGCCTAAACACCGGGGAGCTGTTTTTT
TRBV9	TRBJ2-1	-	-	CASSVTEPYNEQFF	TGTGCCAGCAGCGTTACGGAGCCATACAATGAGCAGTTCTTC
TRBV11-2	TRBJ1-6	-	-	CASSFSDSPLHF	TGTGCCAGCAGCTTTAGTGATTCACCCCTCCACTTT
TRBV19	TRBJ1-5	-	-	CAGGGRGPSSQPQHF	TGTGCTGGGGGCGGCCGGGGACCCTCAAGTCAGCCCCAGCATTTT
TRBV5-4	TRBJ2-3	-	-	CASSQGGTQYF	TGTGCCAGCAGCCAGGGGGGTACGCAGTATTTT
TRBV5-4	TRBJ1-1	-	few	CASKQEMNTEAFF	TGTGCCAGCAAACAGGAGATGAACACTGAAGCTTTCTTT
TRBV11-2	TRBJ1-2	-	-	CASSLYPNYGYTF	TGTGCCAGCAGCTTATATCCTAACTATGGCTACACCTTC
TRBV18	TRBJ2-7	TRBD2	-	CASSPTRTSVSYEQYF	TGTGCCAGCTCACCAACGAGGACTAGCGTATCCTACGAGCAGTACTTC
TRBV28	TRBJ2-7	TRBD1	-	CAGQGSTYEQYF	TGTGCCGGACAGGGGTCCACCTACGAGCAGTACTTC
TRBV5-4	TRBJ1-5	-	few	CASSFSGGNQPQHF	TGTGCCAGCAGCTTTTCAGGGGGCAATCAGCCCCAGCATTTT
TRBV29-1	TRBJ1-1	-	-	CSVDGGDVTEAFF	TGCAGCGTTGACGGGGGGGATGTCACTGAAGCTTTCTTT
TRBV5-1	TRBJ1-3	-	-	CASSLGHLSGNTIYF	TGCGCCAGCAGCTTGGGACACCTCTCTGGAAACACCATATATTTT